What follows is one T cell receptor beta chain and its context. This clonotype was counted a few times. Its binding antigen is unknown. Per-base quality was not reported, and no clone a single base away is much larger than it. These data are taken from a study of post-analysis software for immune sequencing data (dated by TCRdb to the mid-2010s). Regarding the complete study: Relapsing-remitting, secondary progressive and progressive-relapsing multiple sclerosis were recorded as disease courses, and subtype annotation was lacking for some patients. The multiple sclerosis patient repertoires were compared with 11 previously published healthy control repertoires from donors aged about 6 to 28 years. A subset of samples was prepared in parallel using single-end sample barcoding, then pooled and co-amplified after Illumina adapter ligation. Study-wide conclusions, independent of this receptor: The multiple sclerosis patient group was slightly younger than the control group. Strong co-clustering of samples prepared in the same batch was shown by direct clustering with F measure, prompting a batch-effect correction. Significantly higher frequencies in patients than in controls were found for a few TRBV segments, including TRBV5-6, TRBV5-1 and TRBV20-1. Multiple sclerosis patients had significantly lower normalized Chao1 diversity than controls, a result that suggests substantial peripheral T-cell clonal expansion.

Libraries were made using PCR. The reads were generated on an Illumina HiSeq 2500. To reduce PCR and sequencing biases, unique molecular identifiers were built into the TCR beta cDNA libraries. Some 500,000 cDNA molecules were obtained for every 1 to 10 million input T cells, so each molecule roughly corresponded to one T cell. The patient libraries were prepared and sequenced with the same protocol used for the earlier healthy control dataset. Within a given batch, samples were prepared together, multiplexed and sequenced on the same HiSeq lane. Per the source publication's procedure: Raw barcoded reads were processed with MIGEC, discarding single-read molecular identifier groups before consensus assembly and CDR3 extraction. VDJtools was used for post-analysis of the clonotype tables, with diversity normalized by down-sampling every dataset to the smallest sample size. To correct batch-related cross-sample contamination, repertoire overlap clustering matched CDR3 amino acid sequences but not nucleotide sequences. The public sequencing data were trimmed at Q25 with fastp and processed into clonotypes with MiXCR by TCRdb, which kept only in-frame beta chains. Rows matching on CDR3 protein sequence are summarized as one entry with the most common DNA and genes. The V and J calls and clone size come from TCRdb's table, not from the authors' own analysis. Within this sample are 380,000 or so distinct CDR3 sequences, with roughly 36% of them counted one time only. Jointly, the top ten make up around 15% of the sample.

To demonstrate the VDJtools post-analysis software, TCR beta repertoires were profiled from the peripheral blood of about 14 young patients with multiple sclerosis. The multiple sclerosis patients were children and adolescents between roughly 6 and 16 years of age. V is clipped by 6 bases and J by 3 bases, and the sequence between their germline boundaries is 11 bases long. The CDR3, cysteine through phenylalanine, is 13 amino acids long. Only CDR3 DNA remains: 39 bases, in frame from the first base. The rearranged segments are TRBV12-3 or TRBV12-4 and TRBJ1-2, and TRBD1 may be the D gene, going by 5 matching bases. This sequence was found in a girl aged 10 to 17 with multiple sclerosis. The sample comprised blood. The nucleotide sequence is TGTGCCAGCAGCGTTAGGGGAGACTATGGCTACACCTTC. This gives the protein CASSVRGDYGYTF.